Below are 29 T cell receptor beta chains sequenced from a single sample in a study of blood T cell repertoires in COVID-19. Method: immunoSEQ multiplex PCR; TCRdb's copy keeps in-frame clones and lacks some. The sample holds some 28,000 clones, around 82% seen once. Sequenced: peripheral blood. All receptors derive from a man between 65 and 79 years old with active COVID-19.

The chain has TRBV30 and TRBJ1-4; D remains ambiguous. The CDR3 extends over 14 amino acids. Between the trimmed V and J ends, which lost 2 bases and 7 bases, there was a span of 14 bases. Germline loops: CDR1 GTSNPN, CDR2 SVGIG (reference sequence). In nucleotides, the CDR3 is TGTGCCTGGAGTTTACGAGGGAGAATTGAAAAACTGTTTTTT. Translated: CAWSLRGRIEKLFF.

The J gene is TRBJ2-5, the V gene TRBV6-5; 12 bases match TRBD2. This CDR3 is 16 amino acids long. CDR1 MNHEY and CDR2 SVGAGI come from the germline V gene. J lost 4 bases, V lost 4 bases, and 7 bases had no gene match. CDR3 residues: CASSSSSGGAGETQYF. CDR3 nucleotides: TGTGCCAGCAGTTCCTCTAGCGGGGGGGCGGGAGAGACCCAGTACTTC.

This chain joins TRBV7-9 and TRBJ1-6; no firm D call. The CDR3 runs to 15 residues. Between the trimmed V and J ends, which lost 3 bases and 9 bases, there was a span of 15 bases. The germline CDR1 and CDR2 sequences are SEHNR and FQNEAQ (reference sequence). The CDR3 loop is CASSLRRGGLSPLHF. In DNA, the CDR3 is TGTGCCAGCAGCTTGAGGAGAGGAGGCCTTTCACCCCTCCACTTT.

J is TRBJ2-2 and V is TRBV7-9, with 9 bases matching TRBD1. The CDR3 loop spans 19 amino acids. J gave up 3 bases and V 0 bases, and 11 bases lay outside the gene matches. Per germline, CDR1 SEHNR and CDR2 FQNEAQ (reference sequence). The CDR3 reads CASSLAPFYGTGYTGELFF. The CDR3 nucleotides read TGTGCCAGCAGCTTAGCCCCATTCTATGGGACAGGGTACACCGGGGAGCTGTTTTTT.

This clone showed up just a few times. The chain is built from TRBV6-5 and TRBJ2-1; 10 bases are a match to TRBD2. V was pared by 6 bases and J by 5 bases, with 4 bases of the junction left unmatched. The CDR3 covers 14 residues. CDR1 MNHEY and CDR2 SVGAGI come from the germline V gene. CDR3 in amino acids: CASRQSGGDNEQFF. The CDR3 coding sequence is TGTGCCAGCAGACAAAGCGGGGGGGACAATGAGCAGTTCTTC.

This clone came up once. The gene calls are TRBV7-3 and TRBJ2-2, with D possibly matching TRBD2 (6 bases). The CDR3 is 15 residues long. V lost 5 bases and J 4 bases, leaving 14 bases between the germline ends. Germline loops: CDR1 SGHTA, CDR2 FQGTGA. The chain's CDR3 is CASSPGGVPTGELFF. The CDR3 DNA sequence: TGTGCCAGCAGCCCAGGAGGGGTCCCCACCGGGGAGCTGTTTTTT.

This clone occurred once. The genes are TRBV2 and TRBJ2-3; 7 positions agree with TRBD1. This CDR3 region has 15 residues. Trimming at V came to 4 bases and at J to 2 bases, leaving 6 bases not matched to a gene. Germline V gene sequence: CDR1 SNHLY, CDR2 FYNNEI. CDR3 region: CASSVGQYSTDTQYF. The CDR3 coding sequence is TGTGCCAGCAGTGTGGGACAGTACTCCACAGATACGCAGTATTTT.

The rearrangement uses TRBV30 and TRBJ1-1; D gene ambiguous. The CDR3 is 13 amino acids. V lost 3 bases, J lost 11 bases, and 19 bases lay in between. Germline V CDR1 and CDR2: GTSNPN, SVGIG (reference sequence). This CDR3 reads CAWRELRSLVAFF. The CDR3 coding sequence is TGTGCCTGGAGGGAACTGAGGTCACTCGTGGCTTTCTTT. The whole variable domain, remainder taken from reference TRBV30 and TRBJ1-1, is SQTIHQWPATLVQPVGSPLSLECTVEGTSNPNLYWYRQAAGRGLQLLFYSVGIGQISSEVPQNLSASRPQDRQFILSSKKLLLSDSGFYLCAWRELRSLVAFFGQGTRLTVV.

A few counts support this clone. The same CDR3 also results from other DNA sequences found in this sample. V is TRBV4-2 and J is TRBJ1-5, with TRBD1 identical over 7 bases. The CDR3 is 14 residues long. CDR1 and CDR2 (germline): LGHNA, YNFKEQ. The trim removed 6 bases at V and 4 bases at J, leaving 6 bases unmatched. CDR3 sequence: CASSRDRLNQPQHF. CDR3 bases: TGTGCCAGCAGTCGGGACAGACTTAATCAGCCCCAGCATTTT.

Here the CDR3 DNA reads TGTGCCAGCAGTGGGGACAGGAGGACAGATACGCAGTATTTT. It codes for CASSGDRRTDTQYF. The chain has TRBV28 and TRBJ2-3; 8 nucleotides match TRBD1. V shed 5 bases, J shed 3 bases, and the junction held 4 bases outside the gene matches. The CDR3 consists of 14 residues. CDR1 is MDHEN, CDR2 SYDVKM, per germline.

The chain couples TRBV28 to TRBJ1-5; D remains unclear. This CDR3 comprises 15 residues. CDR1 and CDR2 from the germline V gene are MDHEN and SYDVKM. V was cut by 5 bases and J by 2 bases, with 13 bases left in between. CDR3 sequence: CASSGLGQGNQPQHF. The CDR3 region has the DNA TGTGCCAGCAGTGGCCTTGGGCAGGGCAATCAGCCCCAGCATTTT.

For this clone: An end of the junction does not agree with germline; a read error may underlie this. This chain links TRBV7-2 with TRBJ2-3; 8 nucleotides match TRBD1. Germline CDR1 is SGHTA and CDR2 is FQGNSA. There are 16 residues in the CDR3. The CDR3 spells CASSLGQGRNTDTQYF. CDR3 nucleotides: TGTGCCAGCAGTTTAGGACAGGGCAGAAATACAGATACGCAGTATTTT.

The chain employs TRBV30 and TRBJ1-2; D possibly corresponds to TRBD1 (6 bases). In germline, CDR1 is GTSNPN, CDR2 SVGIG (reference sequence). The CDR3 loop spans 11 amino acids. Between the trimmed V and J ends, which lost 7 bases and 5 bases, there was a span of 11 bases. CDR3 in amino acids: CASTQGYGYTF. The CDR3 coding sequence is TGTGCCTCCACTCAGGGGTATGGCTACACCTTC.

The chain joins TRBV7-3 to TRBJ2-1, with TRBD1 matching 7 bases. The V gene's germline CDR1 is SGHTA and CDR2 FQGTGA. The CDR3 runs to 14 residues. V shed 3 bases, J shed 6 bases, and the junction held 5 bases outside the gene matches. The CDR3 is CASSFRDSSNEQFF. CDR3 nucleotides: TGTGCCAGCAGCTTCCGGGACAGTAGCAATGAGCAGTTCTTC.

This chain connects TRBV28 to TRBJ2-5; 7 bases agree with TRBD1. Germline V CDR1 and CDR2: MDHEN, SYDVKM. There are 11 residues in the CDR3. Losses at the gene ends were 6 bases for V and 14 bases for J; bases not matched to a gene: 9. CDR3 bases: TGTGCCAGCAGGTCCGGGACAGTCCTTTACTTC. Protein: CASRSGTVLYF. Combining the CDR3 with reference TRBV28 and TRBJ2-5 gives the whole variable domain DVKVTQSSRYLVKRTGEKVFLECVQDMDHENMFWYRQDPGLGLRLIYFSYDVKMKEKGDIPEGYSVSREKKERFSLILESASTNQTSMYLCASRSGTVLYFGPGTRLLVL.

V is TRBV4-3 and J is TRBJ2-2, with no clear D. There are 14 residues in the CDR3. Germline lookup yields CDR1 LGHNA and CDR2 YSLEER. Trimming took off 0 bases at V and 6 bases at J, with 8 bases between the two ends. CDR3 sequence: CASSQDSRAGELFF. The CDR3 DNA follows: TGCGCCAGCAGCCAAGATTCGAGAGCCGGGGAGCTGTTTTTT.

The chain employs TRBV24-1 and TRBJ2-7; D ambiguous. From germline, CDR1 is KGHDR and CDR2 SFDVKD. This CDR3 is 12 amino acids long. V lost 3 bases and J lost 4, with 6 bases in between. The CDR3 here is CATSDERYEQYF. CDR3 nucleotides: TGTGCCACCAGTGATGAGAGGTACGAGCAGTACTTC.

The chain recombines TRBV11-3 with TRBJ2-6, with 7 bases lining up with TRBD1. CDR3 length: 17 amino acids. Germline values: CDR1 SGHNT, CDR2 YENEEA. The V segment lost 5 bases and the J segment 2 bases; nucleotides outside the gene matches: 9. CDR3 residues: CASSRRQGGAGANVLTF. DNA for the CDR3: TGTGCCAGCAGCCGTAGACAGGGTGGGGCTGGGGCCAACGTCCTGACTTTC.

This clone was seen just once. The chain has TRBV9 and TRBJ1-6; possibly TRBD1 for D (6 bases). This CDR3 contains 13 residues. CDR1 is SGDLS, CDR2 YYNGEE, per germline. Deletions cut 4 bases from V and 8 bases from J, with 10 bases between. The CDR3 sequence is CASSPRQDSPLHF. CDR3 DNA sequence: TGTGCCAGCAGCCCCCGACAGGATTCACCCCTCCACTTT.

The CDR3 loop is CASSFDFSAGANEKLFF. The CDR3 bases are TGTGCCAGCAGCTTCGATTTCTCGGCAGGGGCTAATGAAAAACTGTTTTTT. V is TRBV7-2 and J is TRBJ1-4; weak D call: TRBD1 (6 bases). V was trimmed by 3 bases and J by 3 bases, leaving 17 bases between them. The CDR3 has 17 residues. CDR1 and CDR2 from the germline V gene are SGHTA and FQGNSA. Together with reference TRBV7-2 and TRBJ1-4, the CDR3 gives the full variable domain: GAGVSQSPSNKVTEKGKDVELRCDPISGHTALYWYRQSLGQGLEFLIYFQGNSAPDKSGLPSDRFSAERTGGSVSTLTIQRTQQEDSAVYLCASSFDFSAGANEKLFFGSGTQLSVL.

The chain uses TRBV6-5 and TRBJ2-1; 8 bases line up with TRBD2. The CDR3 has 14 amino acids. Germline V gene lookup returns CDR1 MNHEY and CDR2 SVGAGI. The junction had 6 bases not matched to a gene; V was cut back by 6 bases and J by 5 bases. CDR3 nucleotide sequence: TGTGCCAGCAGCCGGAGCGGGGGAAACAATGAGCAGTTCTTC. Its protein is CASSRSGGNNEQFF.

The CDR3 coding sequence is TGCGCCAGCAGCCCGACAGGGCTTCGCAATCAGCCCCAGCATTTT. Residues: CASSPTGLRNQPQHF. This sequence joins TRBV5-1 and TRBJ1-5; 7 bases line up with TRBD1. Germline values: CDR1 SGHRS, CDR2 YFSETQ. This CDR3 is 15 amino acids long. Germline trimming cut 4 bases from V and 2 bases from J; bases unmatched to any gene: 6.

The chain joins TRBV2 to TRBJ1-1, with a weak D call TRBD1 (6 bases). This CDR3 has 14 residues. In germline, CDR1 is SNHLY, CDR2 FYNNEI. V was clipped by 7 bases and J by 3 bases, with 15 bases between them. CDR3 protein: CASTIIRGDTEAFF. The CDR3 DNA reads as TGTGCCAGCACCATTATCAGGGGAGACACTGAAGCTTTCTTT.

The chain employs TRBV9 and TRBJ2-7; D possibly corresponds to TRBD2 (7 bases). Trimming removed 0 bases at V and 3 bases at J, with 13 bases between. From germline, CDR1 is SGDLS and CDR2 YYNGEE. This CDR3 is 15 amino acids long. Here the CDR3 DNA reads TGTGCCAGCAGCGTAGGGGGAGGGGGAATCTACGAGCAGTACTTC. As protein: CASSVGGGGIYEQYF.

The rearrangement joins TRBV18 to TRBJ2-1, with 8 bases fitting TRBD1. The junction had 9 bases not matched to a gene; V was cut back by 1 base and J by 7 bases. Germline V gives CDR1 KGHSH, CDR2 LQKENI. CDR3 length: 16 amino acids. DNA for the CDR3: TGTGCCAGCTCACCACAGTCAGGGGGCGCGGGTAATGAGCAGTTCTTC. Encoded protein: CASSPQSGGAGNEQFF.

The chain is built from TRBV5-4 and TRBJ1-2; a weak D match, TRBD1 (6 bases). The germline V gene has CDR1 SGHNT and CDR2 YYREEE (reference sequence). Trimming removed 6 bases from V and 7 bases from J, with 16 bases in between. The CDR3 consists of 13 residues. The CDR3, as DNA: TGTGCCAGCACTTCCCGGGGGGGCATTGGCTACACCTTC. Amino acids: CASTSRGGIGYTF.

The chain joins TRBV23-1 to TRBJ2-7, with TRBD2 matching 8 bases. TRBV23-1 is classed as an ORF, of uncertain function. V shed 1 base, J shed 2 bases, and the junction held 7 bases outside the gene matches. The CDR3 covers 16 residues. CDR3 DNA sequence: TGCGCCAGCAGTCAATGGATTAGCGGGGCCCCCTACGAGCAGTACTTC. Translation gives CASSQWISGAPYEQYF.

This chain joins TRBV5-1 and TRBJ2-1; 9 bases fit TRBD1. Germline values: CDR1 SGHRS, CDR2 YFSETQ. The CDR3 runs 15 residues. After removal of 4 bases from V and 6 bases from J, the junction contained 8 bases not matched to a gene. CDR3 amino acids: CASSIGTGRFNEQFF. CDR3 nucleotide sequence: TGCGCCAGCAGCATCGGGACAGGGCGGTTCAATGAGCAGTTCTTC.

Points on this clone: The DNA is left out, because the CDR3 cannot be placed on it with certainty; the CDR3 is given as TCRdb lists it. This sequence joins TRBV28 and TRBJ2-7; the D call TRBD2 from the table was never checked on the DNA. CDR1 MDHEN and CDR2 SYDVKM come from the germline V gene. The CDR3 is 13 amino acids in total, end residues counted. CDR3 protein: CASSFGEGSPRYF.